This T cell receptor (beta chain) is from a study of cytomegalovirus exposure and HLA in healthy donors. PCR primers comprised 60 Vbeta and 13 Jbeta primers. Data came from immunoSEQ multiplex PCR; TCRdb stores just in-frame clones and leaves some out. This sample has over 150,000 clones, with approximately 77% found just once. Of note for this clone: The target antigen is unknown.

Study-wide findings and caveats: Being productive about 90% or about 30% of the time was typical of most TCR beta V segments in an earlier analysis. When analyzed later, a missense DCLRE1C variant was found to be linked to TCR beta V- and J-gene trimming. Reported results showed that the classifier diagnosed cytomegalovirus status with high specificity and sensitivity. Later analysis placed DRB1 highest and HLA-C lowest in TCR association rates, which differed by HLA locus.

V dropped 1 base and J dropped 8; count of bases not matched to a gene: 7. CDR1 and CDR2 (germline): SGHTA, FQGNSA. The CDR3 length is 15 residues. This receptor was obtained from a man aged 18 to 30 in good health and CMV-seronegative. V gene TRBV7-2 combines with J gene TRBJ2-1; 8 nucleotides line up with TRBD2. Sample: PBMCs. The CDR3: CASSLGSAGLDEQFF. Written as DNA, the CDR3 is TGTGCCAGCAGCTTAGGTAGTGCGGGACTAGATGAGCAGTTCTTC.